Listed below are T cell receptor beta chains from one sample, sequenced in a study of cytomegalovirus exposure and HLA in healthy donors. The protocol was immunoSEQ multiplex PCR, while the TCRdb copy is restricted to in-frame clones and leaves out a portion. The data hold 80,000 to 100,000 clones, with more than 50% observed a single time. The sample taken for sequencing was PBMCs. The receptor source for this set is a woman aged 40 to 55 in good health and CMV-seropositive. The conserved cysteine and the conserved F or W are not part of the CDR3 here. Each record gives: D gene, V gene, CDR3 length, CDR3 protein. The D gene is left open where the match is weak.

-,TRBV28,11,ATEGLPQETQY
TRBD1,TRBV2,12,ASSENRGYTEAF
TRBD1,TRBV6-1,13,ASSARTGGSYEQY
-,TRBV19,13,ATSAMAEPWYEQY
-,TRBV6-1,12,ASSAENWAETQY
-,TRBV28,12,ASSLPTEGYEQY
-,TRBV7-2,12,ASSLRRANTEAF
-,TRBV11-1,12,ASSRDSANYGYT
TRBD1,TRBV6-5,13,ASSYQAGQGYGYT
-,TRBV30,11,VWSQGPAYEQY
-,TRBV28,13,ASSLYPGGSTEAF
-,TRBV2,13,ASSDNPGGAEKLF
TRBD1,TRBV28,12,ASSIDRGGTEAF
-,TRBV10-3,10,AISASNTEAF
TRBD1,TRBV16,11,ASNRQGGYEQY
TRBD2,TRBV27,14,ASSYLQLAGVGEQY
-,TRBV7-8,13,ASSLAGLSTDTQY
-,TRBV6-5,14,ASSYSPSVSSYEQY
-,TRBV5-1,13,ASSLSQGRAYEQY
-,TRBV4-3,13,ASSLAAGSYNEQF
TRBD1,TRBV28,11,ASRQGAGYEQY
-,TRBV9,10,ASSVVGGEAF
-,TRBV4-3,12,ASSHSRGNTEAF
-,TRBV7-9,13,ASSGRDSPRNEQF
-,TRBV27,11,ASSLSREETQY
-,TRBV10-3,18,AIILGSRTNGPRVSYEQY
TRBD1,TRBV28,11,ASRSDRGAEAF
-,TRBV19,14,ASSISASRGQETQY
-,TRBV2,13,ASSERGLANEKLF
TRBD2,TRBV6-4,15,ASSETPTSGSGDTQY
TRBD1,TRBV9,12,ASTDRGNTGELF
TRBD1,TRBV28,13,ASNLGGQVDDEQF
-,TRBV10-3,10,AISDGLLIQY